The 19 T cell receptor beta chains presented below share a single source sample, sequenced in a study of Ad26.COV2.S vaccination and SARS-CoV-2 variants. The repertoire was sequenced with immunoSEQ multiplex PCR; TCRdb's copy has only in-frame clones and lacks some. The repertoire includes a few hundred thousand clones, 70% to 90% of them detected once, and less than 3.5% sits in the top ten. Treatment here: roughly 19 received Ad26.COV2.S at low or high dose, single or two shots; five or six received placebo; per-sample allocation not given. Sample collection was performed on day 63 after the first vaccine or placebo injection. The material was peripheral blood, obtained in a trial of Ad26.COV2.S vaccine versus placebo. The origin of the receptors is a person between 18 and 60 years old who received the Ad26.COV2.S COVID-19 vaccine or a placebo.

The gene calls are TRBV4-1 and TRBJ1-5; D remains unclear. Looked up from germline, CDR1 is MGHRA and CDR2 is YSYEKL. Trimming removed 2 bases from V and 9 bases from J, with 17 bases in between. This CDR3 comprises 15 residues. The CDR3: CASSQSENPFRPQHF. The DNA for the CDR3 is TGCGCCAGCAGCCAATCCGAAAACCCCTTTCGGCCCCAGCATTTT.

About this clone: A read error may account for a junction end that differs from germline. CDR3 sequence: CASSQDLGDQGDF. In nucleotides, the CDR3 is TGTGCCAGCAGCCAAGACCTAGGGGATCAGGGCGACTTC. This chain links TRBV3-1 (or the pseudogene TRBV3-2) with TRBJ2-5; D is perhaps TRBD1 (5 bases). Per germline, CDR1 LGHDT and CDR2 YNNKEL (reference sequence). The length of the CDR3 is 13 residues.

This clone has a handful of counts. The chain uses TRBV18 and TRBJ2-7; TRBD2 agrees at 7 bases. The CDR3 spans 17 residues. With V trimmed by 3 bases and J by 0 bases, 11 bases remained unmatched. Germline lookup yields CDR1 KGHSH and CDR2 LQKENI. The CDR3 loop reads CASSPVSGGGSSYEQYF. CDR3 coding DNA: TGTGCCAGCTCACCGGTTTCGGGGGGTGGGTCCTCCTACGAGCAGTACTTC.

V and J are TRBV11-2 and TRBJ1-1; no firm D call. Trimming removed 2 bases at V and 4 bases at J, with 14 bases between. CDR1 and CDR2 (germline): SGHAT, FQNNGV. There are 15 residues in the CDR3. This CDR3 is CASSLTRLKGTEAFF. CDR3 nucleotides: TGTGCCAGCAGCTTAACCCGGCTCAAGGGCACTGAAGCTTTCTTT.

This clone occurred once. The chain employs TRBV4-1 and TRBJ2-3; TRBD2 matches at 9 bases. CDR1 and CDR2 from the germline V gene are MGHRA and YSYEKL. V lost 0 bases, J lost 5 bases, and 15 bases stayed unmatched. This CDR3 region has 19 residues. CDR3 in amino acids: CASSQDPPEVAGAIDTQYF. The CDR3 DNA reads TGCGCCAGCAGCCAAGACCCCCCGGAGGTAGCGGGAGCTATAGATACGCAGTATTTT.

The chain combines TRBV27 with TRBJ2-7, with TRBD1 identical over 7 bases. CDR3 length: 14 amino acids. Germline V gives CDR1 MNHEY, CDR2 SMNVEV (reference sequence). Trimming at V came to 6 bases and at J to 2 bases, leaving 7 bases not matched to a gene. The CDR3 loop reads CASRGLRGPYEQYV. The CDR3 DNA follows: TGTGCCAGCAGAGGACTGAGGGGGCCCTACGAGCAGTACGTC.

The chain employs TRBV9 and TRBJ2-3; tentative D call: TRBD2 (6 bases). Trimming took off 4 bases at V and 0 bases at J, with 12 bases between the two ends. The CDR3 is made up of 15 amino acids. Germline V lookup: CDR1 SGDLS, CDR2 YYNGEE. CDR3 DNA: TGTGCCAGCAGCTTCGGGACTGTTAGCACAGATACGCAGTATTTT. Amino acids: CASSFGTVSTDTQYF.

In DNA, the CDR3 is TGTGCCAGCAGCGCCCTCTCGGAAGGGCACACTGAAGCTTTCTTT. It translates to CASSALSEGHTEAFF. J is TRBJ1-1 and V is TRBV9; D unclear. The length of the CDR3 is 15 residues. Germline V lookup: CDR1 SGDLS, CDR2 YYNGEE. V gave up 3 bases and J gave up 3 bases, with 15 bases separating them. The full variable domain, in which reference TRBV9 and TRBJ1-1 provide the parts outside the CDR3, is DSGVTQTPKHLITATGQRVTLRCSPRSGDLSVYWYQQSLDQGLQFLIQYYNGEERAKGNILERFSAQQFPDLHSELNLSSLELGDSALYFCASSALSEGHTEAFFGQGTRLTVV.

The chain is built from TRBV7-8 and TRBJ2-7; 7 bases agree with TRBD2. This CDR3 has 15 amino acids. Looked up from germline, CDR1 is SGHVS and CDR2 is FQNEAQ. Unmatched junction bases numbered 13, after V lost 5 bases and J lost 6 bases. The chain's CDR3 is CASSRGGAGAVEQYV. CDR3 DNA sequence: TGTGCCAGCAGCCGAGGCGGGGCGGGAGCGGTCGAGCAGTACGTC.

This chain links TRBV7-8 with TRBJ1-5; TRBD1 might be the D (6 bases). Germline lookup yields CDR1 SGHVS and CDR2 FQNEAQ. This CDR3 spans 17 amino acids. V dropped 0 bases and J dropped 7 bases, with 19 bases sitting between them. CDR3: CASSLALTWTVKQPQHF. CDR3 nucleotide sequence: TGTGCCAGCAGCTTAGCGCTCACTTGGACAGTTAAACAGCCCCAGCATTTT.

This chain connects TRBV29-1 to TRBJ1-2; tentatively, D is TRBD1 (5 bases). CDR3 length: 15 residues. Between the trimmed V and J ends, which lost 0 bases and 7 bases, there was a span of 18 bases. Germline CDR1 is SQVTM and CDR2 is ANQGSEA. Here the CDR3 reads CSVEDRGVQGLGYTF. The CDR3 DNA follows: TGCAGCGTTGAAGATCGGGGGGTGCAGGGCCTTGGCTACACCTTC.

The chain links TRBV25-1 to TRBJ2-7, with D maybe TRBD1 (6 bases). Germline V gene lookup returns CDR1 MGHDK and CDR2 SYGVNS. The CDR3 has 13 amino acids. V lost 6 bases, J lost 4 bases, and 13 bases lay in between. The CDR3 nucleotides are TGTGCCAGCAGGGACAGCGTACGTTACGAGCAGTACTTC. The encoded protein is CASRDSVRYEQYF.

The V call is TRBV12-5, the J call TRBJ2-1; D might be TRBD2 (6 bases). Between the trimmed V and J ends, which lost 2 bases and 2 bases, there was a span of 10 bases. Germline V gives CDR1 LGHNT, CDR2 FRNRAP. The CDR3 totals 15 residues. CDR3 protein: CASGLWSGAYNEQFF. The CDR3 coding sequence is TGTGCTAGTGGTTTGTGGTCGGGGGCCTACAATGAGCAGTTCTTC.

The V and J genes are TRBV7-2 and TRBJ2-5; no reliable D call. Germline V gene sequence: CDR1 SGHTA, CDR2 FQGNSA. The CDR3 covers 14 residues. V lost 6 bases and J lost 0, with 11 bases in between. The CDR3 sequence is CASSYLGYQETQYF. The CDR3 bases are TGTGCCAGCAGTTACCTGGGGTACCAAGAGACCCAGTACTTC.

V gene TRBV6-5 combines with J gene TRBJ2-2; D is possibly TRBD1 (5 bases). The ends were cut back, 6 bases at V and 3 bases at J, with 8 bases in the middle. The CDR3 covers 13 residues. The germline gives CDR1 MNHEY, CDR2 SVGAGI. CDR3 in DNA: TGTGCCAGCAGCTCCAGGGACACCGGGGAGCTGTTTTTT. Its protein product is CASSSRDTGELFF.

A remark on this clone: Compared with germline, one end of the junction differs, possibly owing to a read error. At the DNA level, this CDR3 is encoded by other sequences in the same sample as well. This chain joins TRBV18 and TRBJ2-3; D is unresolved. The germline CDR1 and CDR2 sequences are KGHSH and LQKENI. This CDR3 is 13 amino acids long. The CDR3 DNA reads TGTGCCAGTTCACCGCCTAGCACAGATACGCAGTATTTT. Protein sequence: CASSPPSTDTQYF.

The chain joins TRBV5-5 to TRBJ1-5; possible D gene TRBD1, 5 bases. The CDR3 length is 15 residues. Germline CDR1 and CDR2: SGHKS and YYEKEE (reference sequence). Trimming stripped 2 bases from V and 6 bases from J, with 15 bases between. The CDR3, as DNA: TGTGCCAGCAGCTTAGGGCAGGGATTCGTTCAGCCCCAGCATTTT. Residues: CASSLGQGFVQPQHF.

The J gene is TRBJ2-4, the V gene TRBV7-8; D not certain. CDR1 and CDR2 (germline): SGHVS, FQNEAQ. Trimming shortened V by 4 bases and J by 0 bases, and 13 bases separated the two germline ends. CDR3 length: 16 amino acids. The CDR3 loop is CASSYFNPGAKNIQYF. The CDR3 coding sequence is TGTGCCAGCAGCTATTTTAACCCCGGAGCCAAAAACATTCAGTACTTC. The full variable domain, rest sourced from reference TRBV7-8 and TRBJ2-4, is GAGVSQSPRYKVAKRGQDVALRCDPISGHVSLFWYQQALGQGPEFLTYFQNEAQLDKSGLPSDRFFAERPEGSVSTLKIQRTQQEDSAVYLCASSYFNPGAKNIQYFGAGTRLSVL.

This chain joins TRBV4-1 and TRBJ2-1; no reliable D call. This CDR3 is 18 amino acids long. The ends were cut back, 4 bases at V and 2 bases at J, with 21 bases in the middle. The germline V gene has CDR1 MGHRA and CDR2 YSYEKL. DNA for the CDR3: TGCGCCAGCAGCCTGACTTATCGAGCGCGATATGCCTACAATGAGCAGTTCTTC. Amino acids: CASSLTYRARYAYNEQFF.